In its sample, the clone carrying this TCR beta chain was seen a few times. Its antigen remains unknown. The data were taken from a study of cytomegalovirus exposure and HLA in healthy donors. Findings of the study overall: Associated with cytomegalovirus, according to the listing, were 150 to 200 TCR beta chains.

The CDR3 has 16 residues. V trimming: 5 bases; J trimming: 0 bases; junction bases outside the gene matches: 6. CDR1 is SGHVS and CDR2 is FQNEAQ in the germline V gene. With 60 Vbeta and 13 Jbeta primers, the PCR was carried out. Sequencing was performed with immunoSEQ multiplex PCR; in TCRdb, only in-frame clones are kept and a portion is missing. Of 95,000 to 150,000 clones listed, 10% to 13% are singletons. The sample consisted of PBMCs. The chain employs TRBV7-8 and TRBJ1-4, with TRBD1 matching 7 bases. The sequence came from a woman younger than 30 in good health and CMV-seropositive. As DNA, the CDR3 is TGTGCCAGCAGCCCCCAGGGGGATGCAACTAATGAAAAACTGTTTTTT. Translating it yields CASSPQGDATNEKLFF.